The subject of this entry is one T cell receptor (beta chain). This clonotype was recorded many times. The specificity of this receptor is unknown. Per-base quality was not reported, and no clone a single base away is much larger than it. At the junction V is shortened by 5 bases and J by 6 bases; bases outside the gene matches: 13. CDR1 SGHRS and CDR2 YFSETQ were looked up in the germline V gene. The CDR3 measures 16 amino acids from cysteine to phenylalanine. The entry retains the CDR3 DNA only, 48 bases that are in frame from base 1. This was a case-control study nested in a cohort of healthcare workers in London, UK, who had nasopharyngeal swab PCR tests and blood samples taken every week. Healthcare workers were enrolled in the week of the UK lockdown, from 23 to 31 March 2020, and were followed every week for up to roughly 15 weeks. The data derive from a study of early T cells in non-severe SARS-CoV-2 infection (TCRdb year 2021). Regarding the complete study: Because TCR sequencing was done on bulk RNA from unsorted whole blood, the alpha and beta chains could not be paired. Here is what the overall study found, with its caveats: VDJdb matching was skewed toward anti-spike CD8 responses and likely underestimated virus-specific expansions by missing private and CD4 specificities.

The library came from 5' RACE. This sample was sequenced with a NextSeq 500. The TCR library protocol attached unique molecular identifiers to individual cDNA molecules to correct for sequencing error and PCR bias. Both TCR alpha and beta chains were sequenced, and tight co-correlation was observed between alpha and beta sequence abundances in each sample. Per the original workflow: Decombinator V4 was used to perform V gene, J gene and CDR3 annotation of TCR sequences. Expanded TCRs were defined as changing significantly between any two time points under a Poisson model with p below 0.0001. TCR abundances were normalised to the total number of TCRs sequenced in each sample and reported as counts per million. TRAV1-2 paired with TRAJ12, TRAJ20 or TRAJ33 defined MAIT TCRs, while TRAV10 paired with TRAJ18 defined iNKT TCRs. VDJdb, accessed on 1 November 2021, was searched for TCRs annotated for CMV, EBV and SARS-CoV-2, and TCRs annotated for more than one antigen were excluded. The public reads were quality trimmed at Q25 with fastp and then assembled into clones with MiXCR by TCRdb, keeping productive beta chains. Every entry covers one CDR3 protein and lists the most common genes and DNA from its rows. TCRdb, not the authors, supplied the V and J calls. This sample has more than 30,000 distinct CDR3 sequences in its table, and roughly 5.9% of those were observed once. The top ten clonotypes cover around 25% of the sample.

The TCR comes from an adult who was a healthcare worker with PCR-confirmed SARS-CoV-2 infection or an uninfected control (not recorded which). Sequenced sample: whole blood. The chain employs TRBV5-1 and TRBJ2-1; TRBD1 aligns with 8 central bases. The CDR3 amino acid sequence is: CASRPLAQGVSNEQFF. The DNA is as follows: TGCGCCAGCAGACCCCTGGCACAGGGGGTGTCCAATGAGCAGTTCTTC.